This T cell receptor (beta chain) was identified in a study of shared clonotypes between healthy human individuals. Study-wide results and limits: Among donors, clonotype sharing was expected to be affected by sequencing depth. Around 5% of naive CD4 clonotypes were common to a few donors.

Methods used by the authors: With immunoSEQ giving junction-only sequences and no quality scores, filtering differed. TCRdb's copy holds only in-frame clones and misses some; the assay was immunoSEQ multiplex PCR. The DNA was the basis for D and trimming; V, J and clone size are from that table. This sample has a few million clones, with 85% to 95% found just once. Division of CD4+ cells produced a CD45RA+ naive subset and a CD45RA-negative memory subset. On this clone itself: What it binds is unknown.

Germline values: CDR1 SEHNR, CDR2 FQNEAQ (reference sequence). This CDR3 region has 15 residues. V was clipped by 5 bases and J by 0 bases, with 10 bases between them. This TCR derives from a man aged 18 to 29 in good health. Some clones in this sample may be carry-over from other donors' samples. This sequence joins TRBV7-9 and TRBJ2-2, with TRBD2 as a possible D gene (5 bases). Sequenced input: naive CD4+ T cells from PBMCs. Subset defined: CD45RA+ positively selected. The CDR3, as DNA: TGTGCCAGCAGCACGGACTGGGCGAACACCGGGGAGCTGTTTTTT. Its translation: CASSTDWANTGELFF.